The 5 T cell receptor beta chains below come from one sample, sequenced in a study of shared clonotypes between healthy human individuals. Data came from immunoSEQ multiplex PCR; TCRdb stores just in-frame clones and leaves some out. The table has about 1,500,000 clones, roughly 96% seen once. Sequenced input: naive CD4+ T cells sorted from blood. Noted subset: CD45RA+ positively selected. The receptor set was obtained from a man aged 25-45 years in good health.

The chain couples TRBV11-3 to TRBJ2-1; 12 bases are a match to TRBD2. Germline V CDR1 and CDR2: SGHNT, YENEEA. This CDR3 is 16 amino acids long. V was pared by 5 bases and J by 4 bases, with 6 bases of the junction left unmatched. The CDR3 here is CASSAGTSGLYNEQFF. The CDR3 nucleotides are TGTGCCAGCAGCGCCGGGACTAGCGGGCTTTACAATGAGCAGTTCTTC.

The chain employs TRBV2 and TRBJ2-7; TRBD1 is a possible D gene (6 bases). The CDR3 is 14 amino acids. Germline CDR1 SNHLY, CDR2 FYNNEI. V was shortened by 3 bases and J by 9 bases, with 18 bases between the two germline ends. In DNA, the CDR3 is TGTGCCAGCAGTGATCCCGGGTTTCGAGGGGGGCAGTACTTC. It encodes CASSDPGFRGGQYF.

The chain employs TRBV29-1 and TRBJ2-7; a possible D gene is TRBD1 (6 bases). This CDR3 is 12 amino acids long. The V and J ends lost 4 bases and 3 bases respectively, with 10 bases between them. CDR1 SQVTM and CDR2 ANQGSEA come from the germline V gene. CDR3 residues: CSVGGQLYEQYF. The CDR3 nucleotides are TGCAGCGTTGGAGGACAGCTCTACGAGCAGTACTTC.

The genes are TRBV9 and TRBJ2-1; D perhaps matches TRBD2 (6 bases). Trimming took 0 bases from V and 6 from J, leaving 10 bases between them. The CDR3 has 14 residues. Germline-derived CDR1 and CDR2 are SGDLS and YYNGEE. The CDR3 is CASSVGGGFNEQFF. As DNA, the CDR3 is TGTGCCAGCAGCGTAGGGGGAGGCTTCAATGAGCAGTTCTTC.

The chain is built from TRBV7-8 and TRBJ2-1, with 11 bases fitting TRBD2. Germline CDR1 SGHVS, CDR2 FQNEAQ. The ends lost 3 bases at V and 3 bases at J; junction bases unmatched: 4. This CDR3 has 16 residues. The CDR3 reads CASSFGTSGNYNEQFF. In nucleotides, the CDR3 is TGTGCCAGCAGCTTTGGGACTAGCGGCAACTACAATGAGCAGTTCTTC.